Each of the 10 T cell receptor beta chains below was sequenced from the same sample in a study of regulatory T cells in long-lasting Graves disease. Time point indicated: persistent/refractory GD, antithyroid drugs over 5 years with positive TRAb. PBMC RNA served as the TCR library source. Construction of the TCR beta libraries employed iRepertoire HTBI primers in conjunction with Arm-PCR of CDR3 regions. Each CDR3 protein gets one entry after TCRdb re-called the multiplex PCR reads with MiXCR. The table shows about 470,000 distinct CDR3 sequences, with less than 25% occurring only once. This specimen consisted of peripheral blood mononuclear cells (PBMCs), obtained when the disease was refractory, from a patient treated with antithyroid drugs. The receptors stem from a female donor with Graves disease.

This clonotype was found many times. V gene TRBV28 combines with J gene TRBJ1-6; tentatively, D is TRBD1 (5 bases). The CDR3 is 13 residues long. CDR1 and CDR2 from the germline V gene are MDHEN and SYDVKM. V was clipped by 6 bases and J by 14 bases, with 17 bases between them. CDR3 in DNA: TGTGCCAGCAGGAAAAGGGGCCTCAGGGCCCTCCACTTT. It yields the protein CASRKRGLRALHF.

V usage is TRBV19 and J usage is TRBJ2-1, with D tentatively TRBD2 (6 bases). The germline CDR1 and CDR2 sequences are LNHDA and SQIVND (reference sequence). The CDR3 is made up of 15 amino acids. V gave up 3 bases and J gave up 1 base, with 10 bases separating them. The CDR3 loop is CASSIGGISYNEQFF. CDR3 sequence (DNA): TGTGCCAGTAGTATCGGCGGGATTTCCTACAATGAGCAGTTCTTC.

This clonotype was recorded a few times. V and J are TRBV19 and TRBJ1-1; D possibly corresponds to TRBD1 (5 bases). The CDR3 consists of 13 residues. V lost 3 bases and J 7 bases, leaving 12 bases between the germline ends. Germline CDR1 is LNHDA and CDR2 is SQIVND (reference sequence). The CDR3 bases are TGTGCCAGTAGTATTGACAGAGCACTTGAAGCTTTCTTT. Its translation: CASSIDRALEAFF. The complete variable domain, with remaining parts taken from reference TRBV19 and TRBJ1-1, reads DGGITQSPKYLFRKEGQNVTLSCEQNLNHDAMYWYRQDPGQGLRLIYYSQIVNDFQKGDIAEGYSVSREKKESFPLTVTSAQKNPTAFYLCASSIDRALEAFFGQGTRLTVV.

This clonotype has a handful of counts. This chain joins TRBV28 and TRBJ2-3, with 8 bases identical to TRBD2. Germline V lookup: CDR1 MDHEN, CDR2 SYDVKM. V dropped 4 bases and J dropped 2; count of bases not matched to a gene: 8. The CDR3 covers 16 residues. CDR3 DNA sequence: TGTGCCAGCAGTTCGGGAGGGGTTTGGGACACAGATACGCAGTATTTT. This translates into CASSSGGVWDTDTQYF.

This clonotype was counted between two and nine times. The V and J genes are TRBV10-3 and TRBJ1-4; D remains unclear. Germline CDR1 is ENHRY and CDR2 is SYGVKD. Trimming removed 6 bases from V and 7 bases from J, with 9 bases in between. This CDR3 region has 12 residues. This CDR3 is CAISRGPEKLFF. The CDR3 nucleotides are TGTGCCATCAGCAGAGGGCCTGAAAAACTGTTTTTT.

Ten or more counts support this clonotype. The V gene is TRBV28, the J gene TRBJ2-5, with D possibly TRBD1 on 6 matching bases. V lost 5 bases, J lost 2 bases, and 12 bases lay in between. The CDR3 runs to 14 residues. Germline lookup yields CDR1 MDHEN and CDR2 SYDVKM. The CDR3 coding sequence is TGTGCCAGCAGTACCCCGGACAGTCAAGAGACCCAGTACTTC. Translated: CASSTPDSQETQYF.

This clonotype is a singleton in its sample. The genes are TRBV20-1 and TRBJ2-3, with 9 bases fitting TRBD2. This CDR3 contains 15 residues. Trimming took 5 bases from V and 8 from J; bases not matched to a gene: 14. Germline V gene lookup returns CDR1 DFQATT and CDR2 SNEGSKA (reference sequence). CDR3 coding DNA: TGCAGTGCTTGCGCCTTAGCGGGAGAGTGGGGTACGCAGTATTTT. Translation: CSACALAGEWGTQYF.

DNA of the CDR3: TGTGCCTGGAGTATAGGAAGGGGTGGCAATCAGCCCCAGCATTTT. It encodes CAWSIGRGGNQPQHF. V and J are TRBV30 and TRBJ1-5; perhaps TRBD1 as D (5 bases). This CDR3 spans 15 amino acids. V was shortened by 2 bases and J by 2 bases, with 13 bases between the two germline ends. In germline, CDR1 is GTSNPN, CDR2 SVGIG (reference sequence).

Turning to this clonotype: A much larger clone differs by one base, so this may be a read error. The chain recombines TRBV6-1 with TRBJ2-7; D is uncertain. Trimming stripped 10 bases from V and 0 bases from J, with 16 bases between. The CDR3 sequence is 14 residues long. Looked up from germline, CDR1 is MNHNS and CDR2 is SASEGT. CDR3 in amino acids: CANTDPGYSYEQYF. CDR3 sequence (DNA): TGTGCCAACACCGACCCTGGGTACTCCTACGAGCAGTACTTC.

This clonotype was detected only a few times. A much bigger clone sits one base away, suggesting this may be a read error. This sequence joins TRBV12-3 or TRBV12-4 and TRBJ1-5, with 11 bases aligning to TRBD1. V lost 1 base, J lost 4 bases, and 3 bases stayed unmatched. This CDR3 region has 16 residues. CDR3: CASSLGGQGGNQPQHF. Written as DNA, the CDR3 is TGTGCCAGCAGTTTAGGGGGACAGGGGGGGAATCAGCCCCAGCATTTT.